This T cell receptor beta chain is drawn from a study of regulatory T cells in long-lasting Graves disease. Trimming left V 3 bases short and J 12 bases short, with 14 bases between. The CDR3 runs to 12 residues. Germline CDR1 reads SNHLY; CDR2 reads FYNNEI. Time point described: newly diagnosed GD, antithyroid drugs for less than 3 months. The TCR library was made from RNA extracted from PBMCs. Combining iRepertoire HTBI primers with Arm-PCR of CDR3 regions, the authors built TCR beta libraries. Each CDR3 protein is one row after TCRdb ran MiXCR on the multiplex PCR reads. The sample consists of 680,000 or so distinct CDR3 sequences, around 15% of them appearing once. This clonotype occurred once. A much bigger clone sits one base away, suggesting this may be a read error. These records were also assigned to another study, of T cells in Graves' hyperthyroidism and ophthalmopathy. That source reports: During a first-round RT-PCR of the TCR CDR3, the HTBI primer set was used.

Sample: peripheral blood mononuclear cells (PBMCs), taken at new diagnosis, from a patient treated with antithyroid drugs. The receptor comes from a woman aged 30 to 39 with Graves disease. V is TRBV2 and J is TRBJ1-2; no definite D call. CDR3 sequence (DNA): TGTGCCAGCAGTGATTCTGGGAGAGGCCACACCTTC. Translating it yields CASSDSGRGHTF.